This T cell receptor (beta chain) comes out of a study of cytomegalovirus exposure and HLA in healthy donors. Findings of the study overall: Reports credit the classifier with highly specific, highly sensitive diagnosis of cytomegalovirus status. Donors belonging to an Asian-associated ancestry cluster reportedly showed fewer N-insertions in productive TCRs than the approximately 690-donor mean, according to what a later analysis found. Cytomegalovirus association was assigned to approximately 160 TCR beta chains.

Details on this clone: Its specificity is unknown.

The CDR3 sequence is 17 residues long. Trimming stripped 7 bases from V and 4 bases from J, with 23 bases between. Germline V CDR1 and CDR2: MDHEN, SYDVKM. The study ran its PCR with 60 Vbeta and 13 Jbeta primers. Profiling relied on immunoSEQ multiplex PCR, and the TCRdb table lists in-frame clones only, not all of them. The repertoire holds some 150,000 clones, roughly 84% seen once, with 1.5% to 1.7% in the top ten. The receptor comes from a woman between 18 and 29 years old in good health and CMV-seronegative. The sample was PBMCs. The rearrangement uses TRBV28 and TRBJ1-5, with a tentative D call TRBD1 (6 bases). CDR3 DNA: TGTGCCAGCACGCCCCTCTTCGGGACACATACGAATCAGCCCCAGCATTTT. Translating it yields CASTPLFGTHTNQPQHF.